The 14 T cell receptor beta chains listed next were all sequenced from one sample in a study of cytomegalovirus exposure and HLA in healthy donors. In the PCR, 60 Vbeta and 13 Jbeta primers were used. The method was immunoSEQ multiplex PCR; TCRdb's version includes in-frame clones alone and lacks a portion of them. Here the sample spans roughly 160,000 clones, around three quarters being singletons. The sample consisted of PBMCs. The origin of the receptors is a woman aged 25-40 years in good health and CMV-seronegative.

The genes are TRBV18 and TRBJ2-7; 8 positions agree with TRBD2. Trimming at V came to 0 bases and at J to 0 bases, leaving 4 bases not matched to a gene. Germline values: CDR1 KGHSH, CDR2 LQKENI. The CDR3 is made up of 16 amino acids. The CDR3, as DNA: TGTGCCAGCTCACCACCGGCCGGGGGGGGCTCCTACGAGCAGTACTTC. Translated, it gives CASSPPAGGGSYEQYF.

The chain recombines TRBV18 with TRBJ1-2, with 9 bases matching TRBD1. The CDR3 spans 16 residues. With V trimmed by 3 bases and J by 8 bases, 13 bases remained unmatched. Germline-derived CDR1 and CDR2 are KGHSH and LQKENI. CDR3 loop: CASSPQTGGSTEGYTF. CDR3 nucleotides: TGTGCCAGCTCACCCCAGACAGGGGGGAGTACAGAAGGCTACACCTTC.

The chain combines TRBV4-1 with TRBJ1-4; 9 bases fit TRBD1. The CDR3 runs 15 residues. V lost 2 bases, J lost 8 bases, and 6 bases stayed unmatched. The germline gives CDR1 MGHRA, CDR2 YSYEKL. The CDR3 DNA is TGCGCCAGCAGCCAAAGCGACAGGGGGACGGAAAAACTGTTTTTT. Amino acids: CASSQSDRGTEKLFF.

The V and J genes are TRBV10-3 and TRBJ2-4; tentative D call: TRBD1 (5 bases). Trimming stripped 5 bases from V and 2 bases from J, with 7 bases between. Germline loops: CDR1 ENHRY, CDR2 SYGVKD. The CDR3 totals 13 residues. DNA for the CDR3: TGTGCCATCAGTACAGGCCCCAAAAACATTCAGTACTTC. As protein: CAISTGPKNIQYF.

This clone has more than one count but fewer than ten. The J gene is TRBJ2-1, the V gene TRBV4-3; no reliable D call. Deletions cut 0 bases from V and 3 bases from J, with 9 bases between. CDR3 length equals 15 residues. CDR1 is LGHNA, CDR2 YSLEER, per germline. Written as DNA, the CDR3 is TGCGCCAGCAGCCAAGATTCAAACAGCTACAATGAGCAGTTCTTC. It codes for CASSQDSNSYNEQFF.

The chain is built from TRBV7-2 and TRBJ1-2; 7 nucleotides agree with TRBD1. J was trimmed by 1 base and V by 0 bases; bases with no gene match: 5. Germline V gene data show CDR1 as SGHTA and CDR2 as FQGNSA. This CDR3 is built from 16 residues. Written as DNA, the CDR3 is TGTGCCAGCAGCTTAGCTAGGACAGGAGATAACTATGGCTACACCTTC. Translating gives CASSLARTGDNYGYTF.

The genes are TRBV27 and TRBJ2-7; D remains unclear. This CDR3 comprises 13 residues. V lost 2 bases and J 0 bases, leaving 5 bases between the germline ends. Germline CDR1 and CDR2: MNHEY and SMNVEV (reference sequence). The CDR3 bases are TGTGCCAGCAGTTTAGGCCCCTCCTACGAGCAGTACTTC. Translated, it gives CASSLGPSYEQYF.

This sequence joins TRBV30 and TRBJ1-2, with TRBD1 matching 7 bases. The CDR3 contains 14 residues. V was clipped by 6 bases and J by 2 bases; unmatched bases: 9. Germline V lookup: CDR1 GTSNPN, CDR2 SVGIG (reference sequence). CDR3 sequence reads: CACTHRGGNYGYTF. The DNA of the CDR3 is TGTGCCTGCACCCACAGGGGTGGGAACTATGGCTACACCTTC.

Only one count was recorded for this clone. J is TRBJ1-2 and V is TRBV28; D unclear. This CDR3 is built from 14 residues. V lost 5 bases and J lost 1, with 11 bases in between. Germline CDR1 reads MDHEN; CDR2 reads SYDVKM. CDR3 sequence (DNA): TGTGCCAGCAGTATGGCAGGCCTTAACTATGGCTACACCTTC. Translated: CASSMAGLNYGYTF.

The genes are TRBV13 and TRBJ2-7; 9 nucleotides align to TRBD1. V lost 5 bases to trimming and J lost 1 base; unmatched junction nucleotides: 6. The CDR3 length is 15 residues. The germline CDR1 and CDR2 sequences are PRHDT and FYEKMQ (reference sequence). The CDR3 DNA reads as TGTGCCAGCAGCACGACAGGGGGGATGTCCTACGAGCAGTACTTC. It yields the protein CASSTTGGMSYEQYF.

The CDR3 protein is CASMRGQGAAGEKLFF. The CDR3 bases are TGTGCCAGTATGAGGGGACAGGGGGCGGCGGGAGAAAAACTGTTTTTT. The V and J genes are TRBV19 and TRBJ1-4, with 12 positions matching TRBD1. With V trimmed by 7 bases and J by 8 bases, 11 bases remained unmatched. This CDR3 has 16 residues. Germline V gene sequence: CDR1 LNHDA, CDR2 SQIVND (reference sequence).

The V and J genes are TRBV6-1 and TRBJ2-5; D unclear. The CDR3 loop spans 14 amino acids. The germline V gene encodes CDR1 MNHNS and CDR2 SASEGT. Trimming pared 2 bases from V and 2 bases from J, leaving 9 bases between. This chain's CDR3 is CASSELNTQETQYF. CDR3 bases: TGTGCCAGCAGTGAATTAAACACGCAAGAGACCCAGTACTTC.

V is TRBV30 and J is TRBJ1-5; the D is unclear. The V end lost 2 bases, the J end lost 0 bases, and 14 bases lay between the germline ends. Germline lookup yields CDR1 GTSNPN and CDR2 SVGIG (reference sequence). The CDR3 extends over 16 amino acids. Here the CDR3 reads CAWSSPREYSNQPQHF. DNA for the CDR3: TGTGCCTGGAGTTCCCCCCGGGAATATAGCAATCAGCCCCAGCATTTT.

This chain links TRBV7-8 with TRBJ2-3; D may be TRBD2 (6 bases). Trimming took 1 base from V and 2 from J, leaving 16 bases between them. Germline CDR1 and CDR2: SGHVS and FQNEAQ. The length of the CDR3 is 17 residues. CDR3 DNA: TGTGCCAGCAGCTTAGTGTTACGGGAGAGATCCACAGATACGCAGTATTTT. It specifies CASSLVLRERSTDTQYF.